The 10 T cell receptor beta chains listed next were all sequenced from one sample in a study of shared clonotypes between healthy human individuals. Using immunoSEQ multiplex PCR, the repertoire was profiled, and TCRdb retains in-frame clones only, with some absent. There are some 240,000 clones in the sample; 65% to 70% occur only once, and around 10% lies in the top ten. Sequencing was carried out using memory CD4+ T cells sorted from blood. Documented subset: CD45RA-negative fraction. All receptors derive from a man in his thirties or forties in good health.

The count of this clone is one. The genes are TRBV10-2 and TRBJ2-1; 13 bases are a match to TRBD2. The CDR3 sequence is 15 residues long. The J segment lost 4 bases and the V segment lost 5 bases, leaving 2 bases of the junction unmatched. Germline CDR1 is WSHSY and CDR2 is SAAADI. DNA for the CDR3: TGCGCCAGCAGTAAACTAGCGGGAGGGTACAATGAGCAGTTCTTC. Translation: CASSKLAGGYNEQFF.

J is TRBJ2-1 and V is TRBV18; D might be TRBD1 (8 bases). Trimming left V 3 bases short and J 7 bases short, with 19 bases between. Germline CDR1 and CDR2: KGHSH and LQKENI. The CDR3 runs to 16 residues. CDR3 in DNA: TGTGCCAGCTCACCTTCCAACAGGGGGGGGTGGAATGAGCAGTTCTTC. Translation gives CASSPSNRGGWNEQFF.

The rearrangement joins TRBV9 to TRBJ2-2; D not resolved. V lost 5 bases to trimming and J lost 2 bases, with 7 bases between them. The germline CDR1 and CDR2 sequences are SGDLS and YYNGEE. The CDR3 length is 13 residues. CDR3 loop: CASRGYNTGELFF. The CDR3, as DNA: TGTGCCAGCAGGGGATATAACACCGGGGAGCTGTTTTTT.

As for this clone: Other DNA sequences in the sample encode the same CDR3. Written as DNA, the CDR3 is TGTGCCAGCAGCTTAGCTAGCAATCAGCCCCAGCATTTT. Amino acid sequence: CASSLASNQPQHF. The V call is TRBV7-2, the J call TRBJ1-5; D is unresolved. V was pared by 0 bases and J by 0 bases, with 0 bases between. There are 13 residues in the CDR3. Germline CDR1 is SGHTA and CDR2 is FQGNSA.

CDR3 DNA sequence: TGTGCCAGCAGCCTGACTAGTGCCAAAGAGACCCAGTACTTC. Residues: CASSLTSAKETQYF. The V gene is TRBV7-9, the J gene TRBJ2-5; possibly TRBD2 for D (6 bases). CDR3 length: 14 amino acids. Between the trimmed V and J ends, which lost 5 bases and 3 bases, there was a span of 13 bases. Looked up from germline, CDR1 is SEHNR and CDR2 is FQNEAQ (reference sequence). Full variable domain (remainder filled in from reference TRBV7-9 and TRBJ2-5): DTGVSQNPRHKITKRGQNVTFRCDPISEHNRLYWYRQTLGQGPEFLTYFQNEAQLEKSRLLSDRFSAERPKGSFSTLEIQRTEQGDSAMYLCASSLTSAKETQYFGPGTRLLVL.

The J gene is TRBJ1-2, the V gene TRBV6-1; 12 bases align to TRBD1. The germline V gene encodes CDR1 MNHNS and CDR2 SASEGT. This CDR3 spans 15 amino acids. V shed 3 bases and J 7 bases; nucleotides not matched to a gene: 6. The CDR3 reads CASSDPGQGAFGYTF. The CDR3, as DNA: TGTGCCAGCAGTGACCCGGGACAGGGGGCTTTTGGCTACACCTTC.

This chain links TRBV7-8 with TRBJ2-7; D may be TRBD1 (6 bases). This CDR3 contains 13 residues. Germline-derived CDR1 and CDR2 are SGHVS and FQNEAQ. Trimming cost V 5 bases and J 6 bases, with 14 bases left between them. The CDR3 loop is CASSAGQLGEQYF. The CDR3 coding sequence is TGTGCCAGCAGCGCCGGACAGCTAGGCGAGCAGTACTTC.

The chain links TRBV10-3 to TRBJ2-1; TRBD1 matches 10 bases. V trimming: 6 bases; J trimming: 7 bases; junction bases outside the gene matches: 9. Germline V gene sequence: CDR1 ENHRY, CDR2 SYGVKD. The CDR3 consists of 15 residues. DNA for the CDR3: TGTGCCATCAGCCTCGGACAGGGGGTTGGGAATGAGCAGTTCTTC. Amino acids: CAISLGQGVGNEQFF.

This clone has more than one count but fewer than ten. The gene calls are TRBV7-2 and TRBJ1-5, with 8 nucleotides matching TRBD1. Germline V lookup: CDR1 SGHTA, CDR2 FQGNSA. The CDR3 runs 14 residues. The J segment lost 7 bases and the V segment lost 5 bases, leaving 7 bases of the junction unmatched. This CDR3 is CASSAQGGGQPQHF. CDR3 bases: TGTGCCAGCAGCGCACAGGGGGGTGGGCAGCCCCAGCATTTT.

The rearrangement uses TRBV29-1 and TRBJ2-5, with D hard to call. The germline CDR1 and CDR2 sequences are SQVTM and ANQGSEA. V was pared by 2 bases and J by 5 bases, with 12 bases between. CDR3 length: 13 amino acids. In DNA, the CDR3 is TGCAGCGTTGAAAGTACTCAGAGGGAGACCCAGTACTTC. As protein: CSVESTQRETQYF.